These 4 T cell receptor beta chains were all obtained from the same sample, sequenced in a study of response to subunit inactivated influenza vaccine. TCRdb re-derived calls from the RT-PCR reads in MiXCR, one entry per CDR3 protein. The sample lists around 520,000 distinct CDR3 sequences; 10% to 15% were seen once. The sample consisted of PBMCs from blood, taken on the day of vaccination. Receptor source: a man aged 45-60 years who received an inactivated influenza vaccine.

The rearrangement links TRBV27 to TRBJ2-7; 7 bases match TRBD1. CDR3 length equals 14 residues. Trimming removed 6 bases from V and 3 bases from J; junction bases left unmatched: 8. Germline CDR1 reads MNHEY; CDR2 reads SMNVEV (reference sequence). The CDR3, as DNA: TGTGCCAGCAGAACCATATGGGACAGCTACGAGCAGTACTTC. The encoded protein is CASRTIWDSYEQYF.

This clonotype was detected many times. The chain has TRBV9 and TRBJ1-2; D is ambiguous. Germline V gene sequence: CDR1 SGDLS, CDR2 YYNGEE. This CDR3 contains 15 residues. V lost 4 bases and J lost 0, with 13 bases in between. CDR3 loop: CASSPQTEANYGYTF. The CDR3 bases are TGTGCCAGCAGCCCTCAGACTGAAGCTAACTATGGCTACACCTTC.

This clonotype has only a few counts. The chain recombines TRBV2 with TRBJ2-2, with D hard to call. Trimming stripped 2 bases from V and 7 bases from J, with 23 bases between. Germline V gene lookup returns CDR1 SNHLY and CDR2 FYNNEI. The CDR3 loop spans 18 amino acids. The CDR3 DNA follows: TGTGCCAGCAGTGAAAGAACCCCCGGACCCAGACAAAACGGGGAGCTGTTTTTT. Its translation: CASSERTPGPRQNGELFF.

The J gene is TRBJ2-1, the V gene TRBV7-9; possibly TRBD1 or TRBD2 for D (5 bases each). Germline V gene sequence: CDR1 SEHNR, CDR2 FQNEAQ (reference sequence). The CDR3 covers 15 residues. Trimming cost V 5 bases and J 10 bases, with 21 bases left between them. CDR3 sequence: CASSVGTIGWEEQFF. CDR3 nucleotides: TGTGCCAGCAGCGTCGGGACCATTGGTTGGGAGGAGCAGTTCTTC.